The 21 T cell receptor beta chains listed next were all sequenced from one sample in a study of T cells in localized non-small cell lung cancer. Assay used: immunoSEQ multiplex PCR; TCRdb lists only in-frame clones, some missing. The sample consists of about 15,000 clones, 75% to 90% of them appearing once. The sequenced sample was peripheral blood, obtained before any cancer treatment. These receptors all stem from a woman aged 35-75 years with stage I lung adenocarcinoma.

The chain employs TRBV6-4 and TRBJ1-6; TRBD1 matches at 7 bases. The germline V gene has CDR1 MRHNA and CDR2 SNTAGT. The CDR3 consists of 14 residues. Germline trimming cut 6 bases from V and 7 bases from J; bases unmatched to any gene: 6. The CDR3 here is CASSSGTENSPLHF. CDR3 DNA: TGTGCCAGCAGCTCCGGGACAGAGAATTCACCCCTCCACTTT.

The gene calls are TRBV19 and TRBJ1-5, with TRBD1 matching over 7 bases. CDR1 and CDR2 (germline): LNHDA, SQIVND (reference sequence). CDR3 length: 17 residues. With 3 bases clipped from V and 5 bases from J, the junction kept 13 bases outside the gene matches. The CDR3 bases are TGTGCCAGTAGTATCCCGACCGACAGGGAACGGGATCAGCCCCAGCATTTT. Protein: CASSIPTDRERDQPQHF.

This clone came up a few times. The junction shows a germline mismatch at one end, possibly a read error. This chain links TRBV7-7 with TRBJ2-1; 8 bases are shared with TRBD2. The germline V gene has CDR1 SSHAT and CDR2 FNYEAQ (reference sequence). This CDR3 region has 15 residues. CDR3 sequence: CASSSGRGRYNEQFF. CDR3 sequence (DNA): TGTGCTAGCAGTTCCGGGAGGGGCAGATACAATGAGCAGTTCTTC.

The V and J genes are TRBV5-4 and TRBJ2-2; D remains unclear. Germline assignment: CDR1 SGHNT and CDR2 YYREEE (reference sequence). Trimming removed 1 base at V and 8 bases at J, with 9 bases between. This CDR3 is built from 13 residues. CDR3 protein: CASSLKGTGELFF. The CDR3 DNA reads as TGTGCCAGCAGCTTGAAGGGTACGGGGGAGCTGTTTTTT.

This clone was counted once. The chain is built from TRBV27 and TRBJ2-1; 7 nucleotides align to TRBD1. Per germline, CDR1 MNHEY and CDR2 SMNVEV (reference sequence). The V gene end was trimmed by 1 base and the J gene end by 1 base; junction bases not matched to a gene: 4. The CDR3 covers 16 residues. The CDR3 bases are TGTGCCAGCAGTTTATATAAGGGGGCGTCCTACAATGAGCAGTTCTTC. The encoded protein is CASSLYKGASYNEQFF.

CDR3 coding DNA: TGTGCCAGCAGCTTAGCCCAGGGTCCAGATACGCAGTATTTT. Translated: CASSLAQGPDTQYF. V gene TRBV7-2 combines with J gene TRBJ2-3; maybe TRBD1 (5 bases). Germline CDR1 SGHTA, CDR2 FQGNSA. V was clipped by 0 bases and J by 4 bases, with 8 bases between them. The CDR3 totals 14 residues.

The rearrangement links TRBV5-4 to TRBJ2-1; the D gene is possibly TRBD1 (6 bases). Germline V gene data show CDR1 as SGHNT and CDR2 as YYREEE (reference sequence). The germline V and J ends were trimmed by 9 bases and 3 bases, with 19 bases remaining between them. CDR3 size: 15 residues. Here the CDR3 DNA reads TGTGCCATTTCGCCGGGCAGGGGTTTCTACAATGAGCAGTTCTTC. The encoded protein is CAISPGRGFYNEQFF.

The chain recombines TRBV18 with TRBJ1-5; 7 bases line up with TRBD1. The length of the CDR3 is 15 residues. The germline V gene has CDR1 KGHSH and CDR2 LQKENI. With V trimmed by 2 bases and J by 5 bases, 6 bases remained unmatched. CDR3 residues: CASSPSTGEYQPQHF. CDR3 nucleotide sequence: TGTGCCAGCTCACCAAGTACAGGGGAATATCAGCCCCAGCATTTT.

The chain is built from TRBV14 and TRBJ2-3; D is uncertain. Trimming took off 6 bases at V and 6 bases at J, with 16 bases between the two ends. CDR1 is SGHDN, CDR2 FVKESK, per germline. The CDR3 is 14 residues long. CDR3 in DNA: TGTGCCAGCAGGACTGGGGTAGCACACGATACGCAGTATTTT. It codes for CASRTGVAHDTQYF.

This chain joins TRBV6-1 and TRBJ1-6, with 7 bases aligning to TRBD1. This CDR3 contains 14 residues. J lost 6 bases, V lost 6 bases, and 5 bases had no gene match. Germline loops: CDR1 MNHNS, CDR2 SASEGT. The CDR3 DNA is TGTGCCAGCAGCGACAGGGCAAGTAATTCACCCCTCCACTTT. This translates into CASSDRASNSPLHF.

The chain carries TRBV15 and TRBJ2-1; TRBD1 aligns across 10 bases. V dropped 3 bases and J dropped 6; count of bases not matched to a gene: 17. The germline CDR1 and CDR2 sequences are LNHNV and YYDKDF (reference sequence). The CDR3 is 19 residues long. CDR3 amino acids: CATSRDDRGLGEGVNEQFF. DNA for the CDR3: TGTGCCACCAGCAGGGATGACAGGGGGCTGGGCGAAGGGGTCAATGAGCAGTTCTTC.

The count of this clone is one. CDR3 nucleotide sequence: TGTGCCAGCAGTGACTCCCTCGGGGGGACCCAGTACTTC. Its translation is CASSDSLGGTQYF. This chain links TRBV6-4 with TRBJ2-5; TRBD2 is a possible D gene (6 bases). Germline lookup yields CDR1 MRHNA and CDR2 SNTAGT. V was trimmed by 0 bases and J by 7 bases, leaving 9 bases between them. The CDR3 is made up of 13 amino acids.

The V call is TRBV29-1, the J call TRBJ2-5; no clear D. The CDR3 is 12 amino acids. V was shortened by 7 bases and J by 3 bases, with 12 bases between the two germline ends. Looked up from germline, CDR1 is SQVTM and CDR2 is ANQGSEA. As DNA, the CDR3 is TGCAGCGCCGCCCGGCAGAAAGAGACCCAGTACTTC. Its translation: CSAARQKETQYF.

The chain is built from TRBV12-5 and TRBJ2-2, with D perhaps matching TRBD1 (5 bases). Germline V gene lookup returns CDR1 LGHNT and CDR2 FRNRAP. The CDR3 runs 18 residues. Trimming pared 3 bases from V and 0 bases from J, leaving 17 bases between. CDR3 in DNA: TGTGCTAGTGGTTTTGAGCCAGGGCCACTGACGAACACCGGGGAGCTGTTTTTT. This translates into CASGFEPGPLTNTGELFF.

The rearrangement uses TRBV5-1 and TRBJ2-7; TRBD2 aligns across 10 bases. The junction had 2 bases not matched to a gene; V was cut back by 0 bases and J by 2 bases. The CDR3 is 15 residues long. Looked up from germline, CDR1 is SGHRS and CDR2 is YFSETQ. Written as DNA, the CDR3 is TGCGCCAGCAGCTTGGGGACTAGCGGTACCTACGAGCAGTACTTC. Translated, it gives CASSLGTSGTYEQYF.

The rearrangement links TRBV9 to TRBJ2-4, with D perhaps matching TRBD1 or TRBD2 (5 bases each). This CDR3 is built from 18 residues. Trimming took 3 bases from V and 2 from J, leaving 21 bases between them. Germline V gene sequence: CDR1 SGDLS, CDR2 YYNGEE. The CDR3 here is CASSAPGSRGLSKNIQYF. The CDR3, as DNA: TGTGCCAGCAGCGCCCCTGGTTCGAGGGGTTTATCCAAAAACATTCAGTACTTC.

The rearrangement uses TRBV28 and TRBJ1-2, with 10 bases lining up with TRBD1. With 1 base clipped from V and 3 bases from J, the junction kept 2 bases outside the gene matches. CDR1 and CDR2 (germline): MDHEN, SYDVKM. The CDR3 covers 15 residues. The CDR3: CASSLLDRGDYGYTF. Here the CDR3 DNA reads TGTGCCAGCAGTTTATTGGACAGGGGGGACTATGGCTACACCTTC.

The CDR3 protein is CASSLGEGVGSYEQYF. In DNA form, the CDR3 reads TGTGCCAGCAGCCTAGGGGAGGGTGTGGGGTCCTACGAGCAGTACTTC. V and J are TRBV4-2 and TRBJ2-7, with 7 bases that match TRBD2. The germline gives CDR1 LGHNA, CDR2 YNFKEQ. V shed 4 bases, J shed 1 base, and the junction held 10 bases outside the gene matches. The CDR3 is 16 residues long.

V and J are TRBV19 and TRBJ2-3; D remains unclear. Germline CDR1 and CDR2: LNHDA and SQIVND (reference sequence). V lost 4 bases and J lost 2, with 7 bases in between. The CDR3 loop spans 13 amino acids. The CDR3 DNA follows: TGTGCCAGTAGTACCTCCAACACAGATACGCAGTATTTT. This translates into CASSTSNTDTQYF.

The chain is built from TRBV6-6 and TRBJ2-3; 10 bases match TRBD2. Per the germline V gene, CDR1 is MNHNY and CDR2 is SVGAGI (reference sequence). V shed 6 bases, J shed 4 bases, and the junction held 7 bases outside the gene matches. The CDR3 sequence is 15 residues long. As DNA, the CDR3 is TGTGCCAGCAGCCCTCTAGCGGGGGTCTCAGATACGCAGTATTTT. Its protein product is CASSPLAGVSDTQYF.

This rearrangement joins TRBV2 to TRBJ2-1; 7 positions agree with TRBD2. V gave up 6 bases and J gave up 10 bases; unmatched junction bases: 6. From germline, CDR1 is SNHLY and CDR2 FYNNEI. This CDR3 is built from 12 residues. The CDR3 sequence: CASREAGVEQFF. The CDR3 bases are TGTGCCAGCAGAGAGGCGGGAGTGGAGCAGTTCTTC.